The subject of this entry is one T cell receptor beta chain. Its antigen is unknown. The treatment here: some 19 received Ad26.COV2.S at low or high dose, single or two shots; roughly five received placebo; per-sample allocation not given. Following the first vaccine or placebo injection, samples were taken on day 63. This sample was included in a study of Ad26.COV2.S vaccination and SARS-CoV-2 variants. At the level of the study: Recipients of Ad26.COV2.S got it intramuscularly, once or twice 56 days apart. The study, taken as a whole, reports: Reported post-vaccination CD8+ and CD4+ T cell responses to spike showed substantial breadth. Overall T cell responses may have been underestimated by the analyses of TCR breadth and depth.

Trimming shortened V by 5 bases and J by 7 bases, and 13 bases separated the two germline ends. Germline V gene sequence: CDR1 SGHTA, CDR2 FQGNSA. This CDR3 contains 13 residues. The protocol was immunoSEQ multiplex PCR, while the TCRdb copy is restricted to in-frame clones and leaves out a portion. The sample lists about 470,000 clones; less than 95% were seen once. The sequence was obtained from a person between 18 and 65 years old who received the Ad26.COV2.S COVID-19 vaccine or a placebo. The rearrangement uses TRBV7-2 and TRBJ2-3, with no clear D. Sequenced here: peripheral blood, sampled in a trial of Ad26.COV2.S vaccine versus placebo. The CDR3: CASSHQRRYTQYF. In DNA form, the CDR3 reads TGTGCCAGCAGCCACCAGAGACGTTATACGCAGTATTTT.